Listed here are 30 T cell receptor beta chains from one sample, sequenced in a study of CD8 T cells in ankylosing spondylitis. TCRdb re-analysed the 5' RACE reads in MiXCR, keeping a single row per CDR3 protein. Here the sample spans roughly 260,000 distinct CDR3 sequences, 15% to 25% being singletons. What was sequenced was blood, either unsorted or a sorted T cell fraction (not recorded which). Receptor source: a male donor with ankylosing spondylitis or in good health (not recorded which).

This clonotype is a singleton in its sample. The chain's CDR3 is CASSREGERILSKNIQYF. As DNA, the CDR3 is TGTGCCAGCAGTAGGGAGGGGGAGAGGATACTCTCCAAAAACATTCAGTACTTC. The chain is built from TRBV2 and TRBJ2-4; tentative D call: TRBD2 (7 bases). The ends were cut back, 5 bases at V and 2 bases at J, with 22 bases in the middle. Germline CDR1 is SNHLY and CDR2 is FYNNEI. The CDR3 runs 18 residues.

Ten or more counts support this clonotype. V and J are TRBV20-1 and TRBJ1-1; D is ambiguous. The V end lost 3 bases, the J end lost 4 bases, and 15 bases lay between the germline ends. This CDR3 has 14 residues. Germline loops: CDR1 DFQATT, CDR2 SNEGSKA (reference sequence). CDR3 amino acids: CSASLLSGGTEAFF. CDR3 DNA: TGCAGTGCTAGCCTCCTCTCGGGCGGCACTGAAGCTTTCTTT.

This clonotype was seen more than once but under ten times. The chain joins TRBV29-1 to TRBJ2-5; D could derive from TRBD1 or TRBD2 (5 bases each). With 4 bases removed from V and 5 bases from J, the gap between germline ends came to 20 bases. There are 15 residues in the CDR3. Per the germline V gene, CDR1 is SQVTM and CDR2 is ANQGSEA. The CDR3, as DNA: TGCAGCGTTGGAGAGGACTGGACAAGTTTGGAGACCCAGTACTTC. Protein product: CSVGEDWTSLETQYF.

This clonotype was observed a handful of times. The V and J genes are TRBV20-1 and TRBJ1-2; D unclear. Between the trimmed V and J ends, which lost 6 bases and 6 bases, there was a span of 11 bases. Germline lookup yields CDR1 DFQATT and CDR2 SNEGSKA (reference sequence). The CDR3 extends over 11 amino acids. The CDR3 bases are TGCAGTGCCGAACTGGCCCATGGCTACACCTTC. Its protein is CSAELAHGYTF.

This clonotype occurred a few times. The rearrangement links TRBV19 to TRBJ2-2, with TRBD2 as a possible D gene (5 bases). From germline, CDR1 is LNHDA and CDR2 SQIVND (reference sequence). Trimming stripped 2 bases from V and 4 bases from J, with 14 bases between. The CDR3 sequence is 16 residues long. The CDR3 DNA follows: TGTGCCAGTAGTATACCCGGGATTGCGTCCACCGGGGAGCTGTTTTTT. It is translated as CASSIPGIASTGELFF.

V and J are TRBV18 and TRBJ2-5, with 7 bases matching TRBD1. V lost 10 bases, J lost 1 base, and 3 bases stayed unmatched. The CDR3 is 12 residues long. The germline V gene has CDR1 KGHSH and CDR2 LQKENI. The CDR3 loop is CATGTVQETQYF. The CDR3 region has the DNA TGTGCCACCGGGACAGTCCAAGAGACCCAGTACTTC.

This clonotype came up a few times. The chain links TRBV9 to TRBJ2-5; TRBD2 aligns across 11 bases. The CDR3 contains 16 residues. J lost 7 bases, V lost 4 bases, and 12 bases had no gene match. Germline values: CDR1 SGDLS, CDR2 YYNGEE. CDR3 loop: CASSSGASGGSGTQYF. CDR3 in DNA: TGTGCCAGCAGCTCTGGGGCTAGCGGGGGGTCAGGGACCCAGTACTTC.

V and J are TRBV11-2 and TRBJ2-7; D possibly corresponds to TRBD2 (6 bases). V was trimmed by 5 bases and J by 2 bases, leaving 13 bases between them. This CDR3 is 14 amino acids long. The germline V gene has CDR1 SGHAT and CDR2 FQNNGV. CDR3 sequence: CASSPAGSAYEQYV. In nucleotides, the CDR3 is TGTGCCAGCAGCCCCGCGGGGTCCGCCTACGAGCAGTACGTC.

This clonotype showed up just a few times. The chain uses TRBV20-1 and TRBJ1-6; no clear D gene. Germline V lookup: CDR1 DFQATT, CDR2 SNEGSKA (reference sequence). CDR3 length equals 15 residues. V was cut by 1 base and J by 0 bases, with 7 bases left in between. CDR3 coding DNA: TGCAGTGCTAGAGCGGGGAGCTCCTATAATTCACCCCTCCACTTT. Translated, it gives CSARAGSSYNSPLHF.

The chain joins TRBV5-1 to TRBJ1-5, with D unclear. Trimming left V 4 bases short and J 6 bases short, with 17 bases between. Germline CDR1 reads SGHRS; CDR2 reads YFSETQ. The CDR3 contains 15 residues. The CDR3, as DNA: TGCGCCAGCAGCCTAGCTGGGGAGTGGAGTCAGCCCCAGCATTTT. Translation: CASSLAGEWSQPQHF.

This clonotype was detected a few times. V is TRBV20-1 and J is TRBJ2-1; TRBD1 matches at 8 bases. CDR1 DFQATT and CDR2 SNEGSKA come from the germline V gene (reference sequence). V dropped 4 bases and J dropped 6; count of bases not matched to a gene: 11. This CDR3 is built from 15 residues. The CDR3: CSATFRDRMFNEQFF. CDR3 nucleotides: TGCAGTGCTACATTCCGGGACAGGATGTTCAATGAGCAGTTCTTC.

The chain links TRBV5-6 to TRBJ1-5; tentatively, D is TRBD1 (6 bases). With 3 bases removed from V and 3 bases from J, the gap between germline ends came to 16 bases. Germline loops: CDR1 SGHDT, CDR2 YYEEEE. The CDR3 spans 16 residues. CDR3 DNA sequence: TGTGCCAGCAGCTCGACCAAACAGGGCCTCAATCAGCCCCAGCATTTT. It is translated as CASSSTKQGLNQPQHF. The whole variable domain, remainder taken from reference TRBV5-6 and TRBJ1-5, is DAGVTQSPTHLIKTRGQQVTLRCSPKSGHDTVSWYQQALGQGPQFIFQYYEEEERQRGNFPDRFSGHQFPNYSSELNVNALLLGDSALYLCASSSTKQGLNQPQHFGDGTRLSIL.

This chain joins TRBV6-2 or TRBV6-3 and TRBJ1-2, with TRBD1 matching over 10 bases. The CDR3 loop spans 17 amino acids. CDR1 is MNHEY and CDR2 is SVGEGT in the germline V gene. The V and J ends lost 2 bases and 7 bases, in that order; junction bases with no gene match: 13. CDR3 DNA: TGTGCCAGCAGTTACCAGGACAGGGGGATTCTGCGAATTGGCTACACCTTC. Amino acids: CASSYQDRGILRIGYTF.

The chain employs TRBV27 and TRBJ2-3; unclear D gene. V was clipped by 1 base and J by 2 bases, with 7 bases between them. Germline values: CDR1 MNHEY, CDR2 SMNVEV (reference sequence). The CDR3 runs 14 residues. The CDR3 DNA reads as TGTGCCAGCAGTTTATATGGACCCACAGATACGCAGTATTTT. Translating gives CASSLYGPTDTQYF.

This clonotype was observed a few times. The chain recombines TRBV5-1 with TRBJ2-3; unclear D gene. CDR3 length equals 15 residues. In germline, CDR1 is SGHRS, CDR2 YFSETQ. V was clipped by 2 bases and J by 0 bases, with 10 bases between them. The CDR3 nucleotides read TGCGCCAGCAGCTTCCTTGGCAGAAGCACAGATACGCAGTATTTT. Translation: CASSFLGRSTDTQYF.

The chain combines TRBV5-6 with TRBJ2-2; 9 bases match TRBD1. This CDR3 spans 16 amino acids. CDR1 is SGHDT, CDR2 YYEEEE, per germline. Unmatched junction bases numbered 4, after V lost 0 bases and J lost 4 bases. CDR3 in DNA: TGTGCCAGCAGCTTGGTAGTGGGACAGGGCACCGGGGAGCTGTTTTTT. It is translated as CASSLVVGQGTGELFF.

This clonotype occurred many times. The chain combines TRBV3-1 with TRBJ1-6; no reliable D call. The CDR3 is made up of 13 amino acids. Germline V gene lookup returns CDR1 LGHDT and CDR2 YNNKEL (reference sequence). V was cut by 4 bases and J by 7 bases, with 8 bases left in between. The CDR3 spells CASSPGRNSPLHF. DNA of the CDR3: TGTGCCAGCAGCCCAGGACGGAATTCACCCCTCCACTTT.

This clonotype came up a few times. The genes are TRBV24-1 and TRBJ2-3; D is unresolved. The CDR3 has 13 residues. Looked up from germline, CDR1 is KGHDR and CDR2 is SFDVKD. The ends were cut back, 4 bases at V and 2 bases at J, with 6 bases in the middle. The CDR3 DNA reads as TGTGCCACCAGTGACAGACCCACAGATACGCAGTATTTT. Amino acid sequence: CATSDRPTDTQYF.

The chain couples TRBV11-2 to TRBJ2-5; 7 bases map to TRBD2. V lost 5 bases and J lost 1; bases outside the gene matches: 10. The CDR3 is 16 residues long. Per germline, CDR1 SGHAT and CDR2 FQNNGV. CDR3 nucleotides: TGTGCCAGCAGCAATCGTAGCGGGTTTGGCCAAGAGACCCAGTACTTC. This sequence encodes CASSNRSGFGQETQYF.

The chain has TRBV7-3 and TRBJ2-2, with unresolved D. Germline CDR1 is SGHTA and CDR2 is FQGTGA. V was shortened by 4 bases and J by 6 bases, with 12 bases between the two germline ends. This CDR3 region has 14 residues. The CDR3 spells CASSYVRGSGELFF. CDR3 bases: TGTGCCAGCAGCTATGTGAGAGGATCCGGGGAGCTGTTTTTT. The full variable domain, rest sourced from reference TRBV7-3 and TRBJ2-2, is GAGVSQTPSNKVTEKGKYVELRCDPISGHTALYWYRQSLGQGPEFLIYFQGTGAADDSGLPNDRFFAVRPEGSVSTLKIQRTERGDSAVYLCASSYVRGSGELFFGEGSRLTVL.

This clonotype was seen at least ten times. The chain employs TRBV10-3 and TRBJ2-3; maybe TRBD2 (5 bases). Germline CDR1 ENHRY, CDR2 SYGVKD. The ends were cut back, 2 bases at V and 2 bases at J, with 8 bases in the middle. This CDR3 region has 14 residues. The CDR3 region is CAISESGSTDTQYF. The CDR3, as DNA: TGTGCCATCAGTGAGAGCGGCTCCACAGATACGCAGTATTTT.

This clonotype appeared a few times. J is TRBJ1-2 and V is TRBV4-1, with 10 bases fitting TRBD1. This CDR3 is 18 amino acids long. V was pared by 4 bases and J by 1 base, with 12 bases of the junction left unmatched. Germline loops: CDR1 MGHRA, CDR2 YSYEKL. The DNA of the CDR3 is TGCGCCAGCAGCCTGACCGGGACAGGGGCCCAAATTAACTATGGCTACACCTTC. Amino acids: CASSLTGTGAQINYGYTF.

In DNA form, the CDR3 reads TGTGCCAGCAGCGTAGATCCCAACCAAGAGACCCAGTACTTC. Its translation is CASSVDPNQETQYF. The rearrangement links TRBV9 to TRBJ2-5; D gene uncertain. V shed 0 bases and J shed 0 bases, with 6 bases lying between them. The CDR3 runs 14 residues. The germline CDR1 and CDR2 sequences are SGDLS and YYNGEE.

This clonotype has only a few counts. This chain connects TRBV28 to TRBJ2-2; the D call may be TRBD1 or TRBD2 (5 bases each). Trimming took 4 bases from V and 1 from J, leaving 10 bases between them. The CDR3 totals 15 residues. CDR1 is MDHEN, CDR2 SYDVKM, per germline. The CDR3 coding sequence is TGTGCCAGCAGTTCCGGGGCCGTGAACACCGGGGAGCTGTTTTTT. Residues: CASSSGAVNTGELFF.

This clonotype was seen a handful of times. The chain recombines TRBV9 with TRBJ1-4, with TRBD1 identical over 8 bases. Germline CDR1 reads SGDLS; CDR2 reads YYNGEE. The CDR3 is 15 amino acids. J was trimmed by 4 bases and V by 1 base; bases with no gene match: 3. The CDR3 coding sequence is TGTGCCAGCAGCGTAATGGGACAGGTTAATGAAAAACTGTTTTTT. Residues: CASSVMGQVNEKLFF.

This chain joins TRBV6-1 and TRBJ1-6; 7 nucleotides agree with TRBD1. The J segment lost 9 bases and the V segment lost 10 bases, leaving 9 bases of the junction unmatched. The CDR3 totals 13 residues. The V gene's germline CDR1 is MNHNS and CDR2 SASEGT. CDR3 sequence: CATLVGDSSPLHF. The DNA for the CDR3 is TGTGCCACCCTTGTAGGGGACAGTTCACCCCTCCACTTT.

The V call is TRBV9, the J call TRBJ2-1, with 8 bases aligning to TRBD2. V was pared by 4 bases and J by 6 bases, with 12 bases of the junction left unmatched. Germline V gene data show CDR1 as SGDLS and CDR2 as YYNGEE. The CDR3 contains 16 residues. Here the CDR3 reads CASSLGGLAGINEQFF. The CDR3 nucleotides are TGTGCCAGCAGCCTAGGGGGGCTAGCGGGCATCAATGAGCAGTTCTTC.

This clonotype showed up just a few times. V and J are TRBV6-5 and TRBJ2-1; D is ambiguous. Trimming pared 2 bases from V and 0 bases from J, leaving 11 bases between. Germline V gene lookup returns CDR1 MNHEY and CDR2 SVGAGI. This CDR3 contains 16 residues. CDR3 in amino acids: CASSYASLLSYNEQFF. In nucleotides, the CDR3 is TGTGCCAGCAGTTACGCCAGCCTCCTCTCCTACAATGAGCAGTTCTTC.

In this sample, this clonotype turned up a few times. V and J are TRBV2 and TRBJ2-7; 7 bases are a match to TRBD2. This CDR3 has 14 amino acids. V was pared by 3 bases and J by 5 bases, with 7 bases of the junction left unmatched. Germline values: CDR1 SNHLY, CDR2 FYNNEI. The chain's CDR3 is CASSDLGGSDEQYV. The CDR3 DNA reads as TGTGCCAGCAGTGATTTGGGCGGGAGCGACGAGCAGTACGTC.

This chain links TRBV5-5 with TRBJ2-7; D is ambiguous. With 3 bases removed from V and 1 base from J, the gap between germline ends came to 11 bases. Germline V gene sequence: CDR1 SGHKS, CDR2 YYEKEE (reference sequence). This CDR3 comprises 14 residues. Written as DNA, the CDR3 is TGTGCCAGCAGCTCCAAGGACGGATCCTACGAGCAGTACGTC. Translating it yields CASSSKDGSYEQYV.